This entry lists 18 T cell receptor beta chains sequenced from one sample in a study of control samples from healthy donors and cancer patients. Libraries were prepared by immunoSEQ multiplex PCR; TCRdb keeps only in-frame clonotypes and omits some of them. The sample lists roughly 88,000 clones, about 89% occurring once. The specimen sequenced was blood. All receptors come from a woman in her twenties or thirties in good health.

This clone was observed a few times. This chain links TRBV11-2 with TRBJ1-1, with TRBD1 as a possible D gene (5 bases). Germline V CDR1 and CDR2: SGHAT, FQNNGV. CDR3 size: 15 residues. The V gene lost 4 bases and the J gene lost 4 bases, with 16 bases spanning the gap. CDR3 residues: CASSYGGGGSTEAFF. The DNA of the CDR3 is TGTGCCAGCAGCTATGGGGGGGGAGGGAGCACTGAAGCTTTCTTT.

The chain employs TRBV18 and TRBJ1-2; TRBD1 is a possible D gene (6 bases). The germline V gene encodes CDR1 KGHSH and CDR2 LQKENI. The V end was cut by 2 bases, the J end by 6 bases, with 22 bases between. CDR3 length equals 17 residues. In nucleotides, the CDR3 is TGTGCCAGCTCACCAGCCCCAGGGGTATCGGACCGGAATGGCTACACCTTC. The encoded protein is CASSPAPGVSDRNGYTF.

The chain uses TRBV10-1 and TRBJ2-1; D is ambiguous. This CDR3 has 13 residues. V was pared by 0 bases and J by 5 bases, with 5 bases between. Per the germline V gene, CDR1 is WNHNN and CDR2 is SYGVQD (reference sequence). The CDR3 coding sequence is TGCGCCAGCAGTGAGTCTGGGGACAATGAGCAGTTCTTC. Translated: CASSESGDNEQFF.

The chain employs TRBV3-1 (or the pseudogene TRBV3-2) and TRBJ1-1; possible D gene TRBD1, 5 bases. The CDR3 runs 16 residues. Germline CDR1 LGHDT, CDR2 YNNKEL (reference sequence). Trimming took 3 bases from V and 0 from J, leaving 14 bases between them. The chain's CDR3 is CASSHTGGALNTEAFF. The CDR3 region has the DNA TGTGCCAGCAGCCACACAGGCGGAGCCCTGAACACTGAAGCTTTCTTT.

This clone was observed a handful of times. The genes are TRBV2 and TRBJ2-4, with 8 bases aligning to TRBD2. The germline CDR1 and CDR2 sequences are SNHLY and FYNNEI. This CDR3 is built from 15 residues. J lost 2 bases, V lost 5 bases, and 5 bases had no gene match. The chain's CDR3 is CASSLISGTKNIQYF. As DNA, the CDR3 is TGTGCCAGCAGTTTAATTAGCGGGACCAAAAACATTCAGTACTTC.

This clone was picked up one time. This chain connects TRBV30 to TRBJ1-5, with TRBD1 matching 10 bases. The CDR3 is 16 residues long. J was trimmed by 1 base and V by 2 bases; bases with no gene match: 5. CDR1 and CDR2 from the germline V gene are GTSNPN and SVGIG (reference sequence). This CDR3 reads CAWSRTGGISNQPQHF. DNA of the CDR3: TGTGCCTGGAGTCGGACAGGGGGAATCAGCAATCAGCCCCAGCATTTT.

The J gene is TRBJ2-1, the V gene TRBV5-6, with 7 bases fitting TRBD2. The CDR3 is 16 residues long. Losses at the gene ends were 5 bases for V and 0 bases for J; bases not matched to a gene: 8. Per the germline V gene, CDR1 is SGHDT and CDR2 is YYEEEE. The CDR3 here is CASSSGTISSYNEQFF. CDR3 nucleotide sequence: TGTGCCAGCAGTTCCGGGACTATCAGCTCCTACAATGAGCAGTTCTTC.

The chain recombines TRBV5-1 with TRBJ1-6; 10 nucleotides agree with TRBD1. Germline values: CDR1 SGHRS, CDR2 YFSETQ. V gave up 4 bases and J gave up 10 bases; unmatched junction bases: 8. The CDR3 has 15 residues. CDR3 amino acids: CASSDRDRGSSPLHF. CDR3 DNA: TGCGCCAGCAGCGACCGGGACAGGGGATCCTCACCCCTCCACTTT.

V gene TRBV11-2 combines with J gene TRBJ1-2; 7 nucleotides match TRBD1. CDR3 length: 15 residues. After removal of 5 bases from V and 4 bases from J, the junction contained 10 bases not matched to a gene. CDR1 is SGHAT, CDR2 FQNNGV, per germline. CDR3 sequence reads: CASSRGTDGVYGYTF. In DNA form, the CDR3 reads TGTGCCAGCAGCCGAGGGACAGACGGTGTCTATGGCTACACCTTC.

This chain connects TRBV30 to TRBJ1-2; TRBD1 is a possible D gene (5 bases). The CDR3 length is 13 residues. CDR1 GTSNPN and CDR2 SVGIG come from the germline V gene (reference sequence). V gave up 4 bases and J gave up 5 bases, with 14 bases separating them. CDR3 in DNA: TGTGCCTGGAAAACAGGCTGGGTATATGGCTACACCTTC. As protein: CAWKTGWVYGYTF.

This clone was seen a single time. This chain joins TRBV10-1 and TRBJ1-1, with D tentatively TRBD1 (5 bases). Germline V lookup: CDR1 WNHNN, CDR2 SYGVQD (reference sequence). The CDR3 spans 15 residues. Trimming stripped 0 bases from V and 3 bases from J, with 11 bases between. The CDR3, as DNA: TGCGCCAGCAGTGAGTCGTACGGGACGGACACTGAAGCTTTCTTT. Protein sequence: CASSESYGTDTEAFF.

The chain recombines TRBV6-5 with TRBJ2-1, with unresolved D. The CDR3 length is 15 residues. Per the germline V gene, CDR1 is MNHEY and CDR2 is SVGAGI. Trimming removed 0 bases at V and 8 bases at J, with 14 bases between. In DNA, the CDR3 is TGTGCCAGCAGTTACTCCGTAGTTGGAGTAGATGAGCAGTTCTTC. It translates to CASSYSVVGVDEQFF.

The chain joins TRBV9 to TRBJ2-1; D may be TRBD2 (7 bases). V dropped 0 bases and J dropped 10 bases, with 11 bases sitting between them. The V gene's germline CDR1 is SGDLS and CDR2 YYNGEE. The CDR3 covers 13 residues. The CDR3 region is CASSVEQGGEQFF. The CDR3 DNA reads TGTGCCAGCAGCGTAGAACAGGGAGGGGAGCAGTTCTTC.

The rearrangement links TRBV5-5 to TRBJ1-1; D not certain. CDR3 size: 13 residues. The germline V gene encodes CDR1 SGHKS and CDR2 YYEKEE (reference sequence). Trimming shortened V by 5 bases and J by 4 bases, and 12 bases separated the two germline ends. CDR3 sequence (DNA): TGTGCCAGCAGAATGATGCGGAGCACTGAAGCTTTCTTT. It encodes CASRMMRSTEAFF.

The chain carries TRBV6-5 and TRBJ1-2; D ambiguous. The V and J ends lost 2 bases and 8 bases respectively, with 6 bases between them. The CDR3 covers 11 residues. CDR1 is MNHEY, CDR2 SVGAGI, per germline. The CDR3 loop reads CASSYAGGYTF. CDR3 nucleotides: TGTGCCAGCAGTTACGCGGGGGGCTACACCTTC.

The chain couples TRBV19 to TRBJ2-7; 7 bases agree with TRBD1. The V segment lost 5 bases and the J segment 2 bases; nucleotides outside the gene matches: 3. From germline, CDR1 is LNHDA and CDR2 SQIVND (reference sequence). The CDR3 sequence is 13 residues long. The CDR3 coding sequence is TGTGCCAGTAGTCGCACAGGGGCCTACGAGCAGTACTTC. It specifies CASSRTGAYEQYF.

The sample holds one count of this clone. This CDR3 reads CASSLGTGAAAKNIQYF. The CDR3 nucleotides are TGCGCCAGCAGCCTCGGGACAGGAGCGGCGGCCAAAAACATTCAGTACTTC. V gene TRBV5-1 combines with J gene TRBJ2-4; 8 bases match TRBD1. With 4 bases clipped from V and 1 base from J, the junction kept 10 bases outside the gene matches. In germline, CDR1 is SGHRS, CDR2 YFSETQ. The CDR3 sequence is 17 residues long.

V is TRBV30 and J is TRBJ1-2, with D possibly TRBD1 on 5 matching bases. V lost 5 bases and J 1 base, leaving 14 bases between the germline ends. CDR1 and CDR2 from the germline V gene are GTSNPN and SVGIG (reference sequence). The CDR3 extends over 14 amino acids. CDR3 residues: CAWLPWGGNYGYTF. The CDR3 DNA follows: TGTGCCTGGCTGCCTTGGGGGGGTAACTATGGCTACACCTTC.